Below, 25 T cell receptor beta chains from the same sample are listed, as sequenced in a study of T-cell reconstitution after alpha-beta-depleted transplantation in children. Preparation of the TCRbeta library used unique molecular identifiers. TCRdb used MiXCR to reprocess the PCR reads, holding one entry per CDR3 protein. The sample records 700,000 to 950,000 distinct CDR3 sequences, 16% being singletons. The sequences come from PBMCs, mostly from graft donor cells, collected 360 days after TCRalphabeta/CD19-depleted stem cell transplant. These receptors were obtained from a male patient between 10 and 17 years old who had a stem cell transplant for acute lymphoblastic leukemia, so the T cells may come from the graft donor.

In its sample, this clonotype was seen a few times. The chain uses TRBV2 and TRBJ2-7; D tentatively reads TRBD1 or TRBD2 (5 bases each). This CDR3 is built from 17 residues. V was cut by 5 bases and J by 7 bases, with 27 bases left in between. Germline values: CDR1 SNHLY, CDR2 FYNNEI. The CDR3: CASSSSGTSPRLREQYF. The CDR3 DNA reads TGTGCCAGCAGTTCATCAGGGACCTCCCCACGGCTACGGGAGCAGTACTTC. Full variable domain (rest looked up from reference TRBV2 and TRBJ2-7): EPEVTQTPSHQVTQMGQEVILRCVPISNHLYFYWYRQILGQKVEFLVSFYNNEISEKSEIFDDQFSVERPDGSNFTLKIRSTKLEDSAMYFCASSSSGTSPRLREQYFGPGTRLTVT.

This clonotype was observed a handful of times. The chain combines TRBV20-1 with TRBJ1-6; TRBD1 might be the D (5 bases). CDR1 is DFQATT, CDR2 SNEGSKA, per germline (reference sequence). The CDR3 sequence is 13 residues long. Trimming stripped 6 bases from V and 8 bases from J, with 14 bases between. CDR3 protein: CSAPLGPYSPLHF. The CDR3 DNA is TGCAGTGCGCCCTTGGGGCCATATTCACCCCTCCACTTT.

The sample holds a few counts of this clonotype. The V call is TRBV6-4, the J call TRBJ2-3, with TRBD2 matching over 7 bases. Unmatched junction bases numbered 3, after V lost 4 bases and J lost 2 bases. Germline V lookup: CDR1 MRHNA, CDR2 SNTAGT. This CDR3 comprises 14 residues. The CDR3 here is CASSASGTTDTQYF. CDR3 DNA sequence: TGTGCCAGCAGTGCAAGCGGGACCACAGATACGCAGTATTTT.

This chain links TRBV5-1 with TRBJ2-1; D is uncertain. V was trimmed by 9 bases and J by 6 bases, leaving 1 base between them. The CDR3 runs 8 residues. Germline assignment: CDR1 SGHRS and CDR2 YFSETQ. The CDR3 loop is CATNEQFF. CDR3 DNA sequence: TGCGCCACCAATGAGCAGTTCTTC. Based on the CDR3 plus reference TRBV5-1 and TRBJ2-1, the full variable domain is KAGVTQTPRYLIKTRGQQVTLSCSPISGHRSVSWYQQTPGQGLQFLFEYFSETQRNKGNFPGRFSGRQFSNSRSEMNVSTLELGDSALYLCATNEQFFGPGTRLTVL.

The rearrangement joins TRBV7-9 to TRBJ2-1; the D gene is possibly TRBD2 (5 bases). Germline V gives CDR1 SEHNR, CDR2 FQNEAQ (reference sequence). V lost 2 bases and J lost 5, with 13 bases in between. CDR3 length equals 15 residues. CDR3 amino acids: CASSLSRDLNNEQFF. CDR3 DNA: TGTGCCAGCAGCTTAAGCCGGGATCTAAACAATGAGCAGTTCTTC.

This clonotype was seen ten or more times. The chain links TRBV12-3 or TRBV12-4 to TRBJ2-7; 8 nucleotides align to TRBD1. J gave up 0 bases and V 6 bases, and 7 bases lay outside the gene matches. There are 15 residues in the CDR3. CDR3 region: CASSRDRGISYEQYF. The CDR3, as DNA: TGTGCCAGCAGCCGAGACAGGGGTATCTCCTACGAGCAGTACTTC.

The count of this clonotype is one. The CDR3 nucleotides are TGCAGTGCTAGGCGGGAGGGAACCTACGAGCAGTACTTC. Its translation: CSARREGTYEQYF. V gene TRBV20-1 combines with J gene TRBJ2-7, with 9 bases that match TRBD2. The CDR3 sequence is 13 residues long. Looked up from germline, CDR1 is DFQATT and CDR2 is SNEGSKA (reference sequence). V lost 3 bases and J lost 2; bases outside the gene matches: 2.

The genes are TRBV5-1 and TRBJ1-5, with D perhaps matching TRBD1 (6 bases). The V gene's germline CDR1 is SGHRS and CDR2 YFSETQ. The CDR3 runs to 17 residues. Trimming left V 4 bases short and J 0 bases short, with 17 bases between. CDR3 in DNA: TGCGCCAGCAGCCAGATAGGGGGGCCGTATAGCAATCAGCCCCAGCATTTT. Its protein product is CASSQIGGPYSNQPQHF.

This clonotype was found many times. This rearrangement joins TRBV5-6 to TRBJ2-1, with TRBD2 identical over 7 bases. CDR3 length: 16 residues. Germline lookup yields CDR1 SGHDT and CDR2 YYEEEE. V gave up 3 bases and J gave up 4 bases; unmatched junction bases: 10. CDR3 bases: TGTGCCAGCAGCTCCCCCGGGGGGATGTTATACAATGAGCAGTTCTTC. This sequence encodes CASSSPGGMLYNEQFF.

This chain connects TRBV5-6 to TRBJ2-7; TRBD2 agrees at 8 bases. The trim removed 0 bases at V and 4 bases at J, leaving 6 bases unmatched. CDR1 SGHDT and CDR2 YYEEEE come from the germline V gene. The CDR3 consists of 15 residues. CDR3 bases: TGTGCCAGCAGCTTGGTGGTGACTAGCGCGTACGAGCAGTACTTC. Translating it yields CASSLVVTSAYEQYF.

This clonotype showed up many times. The chain links TRBV20-1 to TRBJ2-5; D remains unclear. V was clipped by 5 bases and J by 3 bases, with 13 bases between them. The CDR3 consists of 13 residues. Germline CDR1 reads DFQATT; CDR2 reads SNEGSKA (reference sequence). This CDR3 reads CSALKLLEETQYF. CDR3 coding DNA: TGCAGTGCTCTTAAATTGTTGGAAGAGACCCAGTACTTC.

This clonotype appeared a few times. The chain joins TRBV21-1 to TRBJ2-5; the table's TRBD1 call for D was not verified on the DNA. TRBV21-1 is described as a pseudogene. The CDR3 is made up of 11 amino acids. The CDR3 sequence: CASSKRGVEYF. The CDR3 DNA is TGTGCCAGCAGCAAACGAGGGGTCGAGTACTTC.

This rearrangement joins TRBV24-1 to TRBJ2-1, with a tentative D call TRBD1 (5 bases). The V end was cut by 2 bases, the J end by 7 bases, with 14 bases between. CDR1 is KGHDR, CDR2 SFDVKD, per germline. The CDR3 is made up of 15 amino acids. The CDR3 DNA sequence: TGTGCCACCAGTGATTCCGGATACCCAGGGAATGAGCAGTTCTTC. Its translation is CATSDSGYPGNEQFF.

The rearrangement links TRBV29-1 to TRBJ1-2, with 9 bases fitting TRBD1. The germline V gene has CDR1 SQVTM and CDR2 ANQGSEA. The CDR3 is 17 residues long. Trimming removed 5 bases from V and 6 bases from J; junction bases left unmatched: 19. The CDR3 protein is CSVPSGSLQGALNGYTF. The CDR3 region has the DNA TGCAGCGTTCCATCGGGGTCCTTACAGGGGGCGCTTAATGGCTACACCTTC.

This clonotype has a handful of counts. The gene calls are TRBV6-6 and TRBJ1-1, with D unresolved. The CDR3 extends over 13 amino acids. V was shortened by 2 bases and J by 6 bases, with 10 bases between the two germline ends. Germline-derived CDR1 and CDR2 are MNHNY and SVGAGI (reference sequence). In DNA form, the CDR3 reads TGTGCCAGCAGTTACAGAGGGTTAGCTGAAGCTTTCTTT. It translates to CASSYRGLAEAFF.

The chain joins TRBV9 to TRBJ2-3, with a tentative D call TRBD2 (6 bases). Trimming pared 2 bases from V and 6 bases from J, leaving 16 bases between. The CDR3 sequence is 15 residues long. Germline-derived CDR1 and CDR2 are SGDLS and YYNGEE. CDR3 region: CASSVSGDDGDTQYF. The DNA of the CDR3 is TGTGCCAGCAGCGTGTCGGGAGACGACGGGGATACGCAGTATTTT. Full variable domain (missing parts from reference TRBV9 and TRBJ2-3): DSGVTQTPKHLITATGQRVTLRCSPRSGDLSVYWYQQSLDQGLQFLIQYYNGEERAKGNILERFSAQQFPDLHSELNLSSLELGDSALYFCASSVSGDDGDTQYFGPGTRLTVL.

The chain is built from TRBV7-2 and TRBJ2-3; a weak D match, TRBD1 (6 bases). Germline V gene sequence: CDR1 SGHTA, CDR2 FQGNSA. The CDR3 consists of 17 residues. Trimming pared 1 base from V and 0 bases from J, leaving 14 bases between. The CDR3 coding sequence is TGTGCCAGCAGCTTAGTACTCTGGGGGCCCAGCACAGATACGCAGTATTTT. Its protein is CASSLVLWGPSTDTQYF. Using reference TRBV7-2 and TRBJ2-3 for the parts outside the CDR3, the full variable domain is GAGVSQSPSNKVTEKGKDVELRCDPISGHTALYWYRQSLGQGLEFLIYFQGNSAPDKSGLPSDRFSAERTGGSVSTLTIQRTQQEDSAVYLCASSLVLWGPSTDTQYFGPGTRLTVL.

This clonotype was seen a handful of times. The V call is TRBV5-1, the J call TRBJ2-2; 9 bases are a match to TRBD2. The CDR3 totals 18 residues. Germline trimming cut 3 bases from V and 2 bases from J; bases unmatched to any gene: 11. Germline CDR1 is SGHRS and CDR2 is YFSETQ. Written as DNA, the CDR3 is TGCGCCAGCAGCTCTGACCCCATGACTAGCGGAAACACCGGGGAGCTGTTTTTT. It translates to CASSSDPMTSGNTGELFF.

This clonotype was counted only a few times. This chain joins TRBV4-1 and TRBJ2-1, with D maybe TRBD2 (5 bases). From germline, CDR1 is MGHRA and CDR2 YSYEKL. Trimming left V 0 bases short and J 0 bases short, with 9 bases between. The CDR3 spans 16 residues. CDR3 in amino acids: CASSQESGNSYNEQFF. The CDR3 DNA reads TGCGCCAGCAGCCAAGAATCGGGGAACTCCTACAATGAGCAGTTCTTC.

A few counts support this clonotype. CDR3 protein: CASSSLYNTEAFF. The DNA for the CDR3 is TGTGCCAGCAGCTCCCTTTATAACACTGAAGCTTTCTTT. This chain connects TRBV7-3 to TRBJ1-1; D unclear. Per germline, CDR1 SGHTA and CDR2 FQGTGA. The germline V and J ends were trimmed by 4 bases and 2 bases, with 8 bases remaining between them. The CDR3 extends over 13 amino acids.

V is TRBV13 and J is TRBJ2-1, with D perhaps matching TRBD2 (5 bases). The germline V and J ends were trimmed by 5 bases and 0 bases, with 14 bases remaining between them. The germline gives CDR1 PRHDT, CDR2 FYEKMQ (reference sequence). This CDR3 has 16 residues. The CDR3 DNA reads as TGTGCCAGCAGCCCCCGGGAAGGAAGCTCCTACAATGAGCAGTTCTTC. Translated, it gives CASSPREGSSYNEQFF. Full variable domain (missing parts from reference TRBV13 and TRBJ2-1): AAGVIQSPRHLIKEKRETATLKCYPIPRHDTVYWYQQGPGQDPQFLISFYEKMQSDKGSIPDRFSAQQFSDYHSELNMSSLELGDSALYFCASSPREGSSYNEQFFGPGTRLTVL.

This chain joins TRBV2 and TRBJ2-7; D call uncertain. V dropped 10 bases and J dropped 3 bases, with 16 bases sitting between them. The CDR3 runs 13 residues. CDR1 SNHLY and CDR2 FYNNEI come from the germline V gene. The DNA of the CDR3 is TGTGCCAACATCTTAAACCCCAACTACGAGCAGTACTTC. It is translated as CANILNPNYEQYF.

This clonotype was observed at least ten times. The chain has TRBV12-3 or TRBV12-4 and TRBJ2-3, with D hard to call. The CDR3 is 15 residues long. V dropped 5 bases and J dropped 4 bases, with 16 bases sitting between them. Here the CDR3 DNA reads TGTGCCAGCAGTCCCCGACCGAGGCAGGCAGATACGCAGTATTTT. It specifies CASSPRPRQADTQYF.

The chain links TRBV7-8 to TRBJ2-5, with D perhaps matching TRBD2 (6 bases). Germline V CDR1 and CDR2: SGHVS, FQNEAQ. The CDR3 extends over 15 amino acids. V gave up 4 bases and J gave up 1 base, with 13 bases separating them. The CDR3 DNA is TGTGCCAGCAGCTCCCTACCTAGCGCCCAAGAGACCCAGTACTTC. Translated: CASSSLPSAQETQYF.

This chain uses TRBV24-1 with TRBJ2-3; 11 bases fit TRBD2. Germline V gene lookup returns CDR1 KGHDR and CDR2 SFDVKD. V was pared by 2 bases and J by 8 bases, with 8 bases of the junction left unmatched. The CDR3 extends over 16 amino acids. The CDR3 DNA is TGTGCCACCAGTGATTCAACTAGCGGGAGAGGCGTTACGCAGTATTTT. It yields the protein CATSDSTSGRGVTQYF.